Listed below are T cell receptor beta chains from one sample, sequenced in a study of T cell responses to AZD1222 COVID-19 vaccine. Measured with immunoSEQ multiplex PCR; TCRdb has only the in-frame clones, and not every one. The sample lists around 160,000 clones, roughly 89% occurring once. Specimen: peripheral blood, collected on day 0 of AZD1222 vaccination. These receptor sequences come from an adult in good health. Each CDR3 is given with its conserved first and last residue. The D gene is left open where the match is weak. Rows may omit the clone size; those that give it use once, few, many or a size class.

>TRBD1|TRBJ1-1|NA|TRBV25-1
CASSETTGVNTEAFF
TGTGCCAGCAGTGAGACGACAGGGGTGAACACTGAAGCTTTCTTT
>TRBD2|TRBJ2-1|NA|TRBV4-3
CASSQELAGALLEQFF
TGCGCCAGCAGCCAAGAATTAGCGGGAGCCCTCCTTGAGCAGTTCTTC
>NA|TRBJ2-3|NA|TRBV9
CASSVDRGDTQYF
TGTGCCAGCAGCGTAGACCGCGGAGATACGCAGTATTTT
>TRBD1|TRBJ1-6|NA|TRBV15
CATSRGGTVGNSPLHF
TGTGCCACCAGCAGAGGGGGGACAGTTGGTAATTCACCCCTCCACTTT
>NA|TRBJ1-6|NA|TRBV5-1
CASSLAERGAHNSPLHF
TGCGCCAGCAGCTTGGCCGAAAGGGGCGCCCATAATTCACCCCTCCACTTT
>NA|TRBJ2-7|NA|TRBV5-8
CASSPVIGEQYF
TGTGCCAGCAGCCCCGTAATAGGCGAGCAGTACTTC
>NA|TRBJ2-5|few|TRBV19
CASSRRRLGMETQYF
TGTGCCAGTAGTCGGAGGAGATTGGGTATGGAGACCCAGTACTTC
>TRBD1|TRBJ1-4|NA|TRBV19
CASSIRVGQGNEKLFF
TGTGCCAGTAGTATAAGGGTGGGACAGGGAAACGAAAAACTGTTTTTT
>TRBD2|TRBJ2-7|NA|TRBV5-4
CASSSGGTSGYEQYF
TGTGCCAGCAGCAGTGGGGGGACTAGCGGCTACGAGCAGTACTTC
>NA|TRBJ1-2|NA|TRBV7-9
CASSLGRVVNYGYTF
TGTGCCAGCAGCTTGGGCAGGGTGGTTAACTATGGCTACACCTTC
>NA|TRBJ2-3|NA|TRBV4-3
CASSQTPGTQYF
TGCGCCAGCAGCCAGACGCCGGGTACGCAGTATTTT
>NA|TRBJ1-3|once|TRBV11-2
CASSLEGYRAAGNTIYF
TGTGCCAGCAGCTTAGAGGGTTACAGGGCAGCTGGAAACACCATATATTTT
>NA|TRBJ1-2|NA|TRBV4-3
CASSQDRGIYGYTF
TGCGCCAGCAGCCAAGATCGAGGGATTTATGGCTACACCTTC
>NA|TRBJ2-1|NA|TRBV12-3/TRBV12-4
CASGTAEQFF
TGTGCCAGCGGGACCGCCGAGCAGTTCTTC
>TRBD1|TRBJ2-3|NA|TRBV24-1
CATSGDRGSTDTQYF
TGTGCCACCAGTGGAGACAGGGGGTCGACAGATACGCAGTATTTT
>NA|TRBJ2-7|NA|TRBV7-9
CASSPSGQTPYEQYF
TGTGCCAGCAGCCCCAGCGGGCAAACCCCCTACGAGCAGTACTTC